This T cell receptor (beta chain) stems from a study of beta chain features in type 1 diabetes (dated 2018 in TCRdb). Describing the broader study: Mean age, gender distribution, total cell number and subset yield did not differ between patients and healthy donors. In the study, recently diagnosed type 1 diabetes patients and matched healthy donors were compared on the TCRB repertoires of their sorted circulating CD4+ T cell subsets. Naive and central memory subsets were obtained from all 30 or so donors, but regulatory and stem cell-like memory subsets were isolated from only 8 patients and roughly 8 healthy donors. A total of roughly 100 million sorted cells were examined across all samples, and the number of cells per subset was strongly correlated with RNA yield. The study at large found these results: Type 1 diabetes patients showed a moderate but significant shortening of TCRB CDR3 length in all four CD4+ subsets. Shorter templates might have been favored by PCR, but patient and control samples were amplified and corrected together, so both groups would have been affected equally by any skew. Sequencing cDNA rather than genomic DNA could over-represent highly expressing activated cells, although activation and CD3 levels did not differ between groups. Fewer insertions and more nucleotide deletions at VDJ recombination sites were observed in patients with type 1 diabetes, implying thymic rearrangement abnormalities. The naive, central memory and regulatory TCRB repertoires appeared to resemble one another more closely among patients than among healthy donors. HLA sub-analyses involved small numbers of individuals, so any influence of HLA type on TCRB rearrangement remained unresolved.

Each donor gave one peripheral blood draw, averaging roughly 100 mL, which was collected into heparinised tubes. A BD FACSAria II and a panel including CD45RO, CCR7, CD25, CD127, CD95 and CD27 were used to sort naive, central memory, regulatory and stem cell-like memory CD4+ T cells. All sorted populations exceeded 95% purity. Right away, PBMCs were isolated by Lymphoprep density gradient centrifugation and were stained directly, with no culture step. So that batch effects would be minimized, each experiment stained and sorted samples in pairs, pairing one healthy donor with one patient. All of the isolated RNA was reverse transcribed with the High Capacity cDNA Reverse Transcription Kit, so expressed TCRB transcripts were sequenced. Deep immunoSEQ sequencing was applied to naive, central memory and regulatory T cell samples, giving an average of about 3.57 million total reads per sample. Sorted cells were lysed in RLT buffer, and RNA was extracted using DNase-treated RNeasy Micro or Mini kits according to cell number. Each cell subset was processed on its own to prevent cross-contamination, while patient and healthy donor samples were processed together. The immunoSEQ multiplex PCR was used to amplify TCRB sequences from cDNA, yielding 87-bp fragments that span the CDR3 region. Sequencing of the amplicons was performed on the Illumina HiSeq platform. Under the source paper's analysis protocol: PCR bias was computationally corrected using synthetic template baselines, reads within Hamming distance 2 were collapsed, and singletons that could not be merged were discarded. Reads were aligned against IMGT to assign V, D and J genes, CDR3 length and insertions or deletions at six rearrangement sites. Within each subset, clonotype counts were normalized to sorted cell number, and only after that were true diversity and Gini coefficients computed with the tcR R package. Repertoire sharing was quantified using the overlap coefficient calculated on TCRB nucleotide sequences. As a proxy for the pre-selection repertoire, out-of-frame TCRB sequences from naive cells were analyzed. The clones in this table, taken by TCRdb from immuneACCESS, are in-frame only. Not every clone is retained; where verified, under half of the shortfall comes from an unresolved V gene, and the cause of the rest is unknown. The V and J calls and clone size come from that table; D and trimming were worked out from the DNA. In this sample the table shows 300,000 to 450,000 clones, roughly an eighth of which occur a single time. In total, the top ten clones hold less than 0.02% of the sample.

This clone was seen only a few times. Its antigen remains undetermined. No per-base quality is available; no much larger clone lies one base away. The CDR3 has 13 amino acids, counting the end cysteine and phenylalanine. Only the CDR3 portion is preserved as DNA: 39 bases, with reading frame beginning at the first base. The trim is 1 base for V and 2 bases for J, with a gap of 4 bases between the germline ends. CDR1 and CDR2, looked up from the germline V gene, are SGDLS and YYNGEE. This sequence was found in a man younger than 35 in good health. The rearranged chain carries TRBV9 and TRBJ1-3; the D gene lacks a confident call. Material for sequencing was naive CD4+ T cells from blood. The cell subset or site label, as the study defines it: true naive CD4+ T cells. The nucleotide sequence reads TGTGCCAGCAGCGTATCCGCTGGAAACACCATATATTTT. Its translation is CASSVSAGNTIYF.